This T cell receptor (beta chain) was identified during a study of cytomegalovirus exposure and HLA in healthy donors. Findings of the study overall: Analysis performed later found 16,951 TCR beta sequences associated with HLA alleles at 0.05 false discovery rate. Later findings reportedly placed an Asian-associated ancestry cluster below the roughly 660-donor mean for N-insertions.

Germline CDR1 reads MNHEY; CDR2 reads SMNVEV (reference sequence). This CDR3 is 14 amino acids long. V was cut by 6 bases and J by 7 bases, with 19 bases left in between. The PCR ran on 60 Vbeta and 13 Jbeta primers. Clones were sequenced by immunoSEQ multiplex PCR, and TCRdb holds only the in-frame ones, with some missing. Altogether 80,000 to 100,000 clones are present, about 81% being singletons, with the ten largest covering over 1.1%. As for this clone: Its antigen is not identified.

The sequenced sample consisted of PBMCs. This receptor was taken from a man aged 35 to 55 in good health and CMV-seronegative. J is TRBJ2-7 and V is TRBV27, with D perhaps TRBD1 (5 bases). The CDR3 DNA follows: TGTGCCAGCAGCCCCGATCCCAGGGTGGGGGAGCAGTACTTC. This sequence encodes CASSPDPRVGEQYF.